Listed here is a single TCR beta chain. The antigen is undetermined. The donors formed part of the 120-subject validation cohort, distinct from the 666-subject first cohort. This record belongs to a study of cytomegalovirus exposure and HLA in healthy donors. Libraries were prepared by immunoSEQ multiplex PCR; TCRdb keeps only in-frame clonotypes and omits some of them. The repertoire holds around 300,000 clones, around 87% seen once, with about 1% in the top ten. V was trimmed by 0 bases and J by 7 bases, leaving 13 bases between them. CDR1 SGHVS and CDR2 FQNEAQ come from the germline V gene. The CDR3 totals 16 residues. General observations from the study: Most TCRs appeared rarely, but some public TCRs recurred in many donors.

The chain employs TRBV7-8 and TRBJ1-6, with D maybe TRBD1 (5 bases). This TCR was recovered from a woman aged 25 to 39 in good health and CMV-seropositive. The specimen was PBMCs. This chain's CDR3 is CASSLANLRENSPLHF. CDR3 DNA sequence: TGTGCCAGCAGCTTAGCCAACCTCAGGGAGAATTCACCCCTCCACTTT.